Reported below is one TCR beta chain. What it recognizes is unknown. cDNA synthesis used the whole RNA isolate, giving expressed TCRB sequences. The repertoire was sequenced with immunoSEQ multiplex PCR; TCRdb's copy has only in-frame clones and lacks some. The table has 160,000 or so clones, around 9.7% seen once. The data are from a study of beta chain features in type 1 diabetes. As for the study in general: Examined across all samples were around 110 million sorted cells.

Averaging about 116 mL, one heparinised blood draw came from each individual donor. Trimming removed 6 bases from V and 5 bases from J; junction bases left unmatched: 8. The germline CDR1 and CDR2 sequences are GTSNPN and SVGIG (reference sequence). The CDR3 has 14 amino acids. Points from the study as a whole: Type 1 diabetes patients showed fewer insertions and more deletions at VDJ junctions. In every one of the four CD4+ subsets, TCRB CDR3s were moderately but significantly shorter in Type 1 diabetes patients. Sampled from patients, naive, central memory and Treg TCRB repertoires appeared more similar than those sampled from healthy donors.

Sample: central memory CD4+ T cells from blood. This TCR came from a woman in her 30s with type 1 diabetes. This chain links TRBV30 with TRBJ2-2; 8 bases line up with TRBD1. In DNA, the CDR3 is TGTGCCTGCCCGGGACAGGTGATGACCGGGGAGCTGTTTTTT. As protein: CACPGQVMTGELFF.